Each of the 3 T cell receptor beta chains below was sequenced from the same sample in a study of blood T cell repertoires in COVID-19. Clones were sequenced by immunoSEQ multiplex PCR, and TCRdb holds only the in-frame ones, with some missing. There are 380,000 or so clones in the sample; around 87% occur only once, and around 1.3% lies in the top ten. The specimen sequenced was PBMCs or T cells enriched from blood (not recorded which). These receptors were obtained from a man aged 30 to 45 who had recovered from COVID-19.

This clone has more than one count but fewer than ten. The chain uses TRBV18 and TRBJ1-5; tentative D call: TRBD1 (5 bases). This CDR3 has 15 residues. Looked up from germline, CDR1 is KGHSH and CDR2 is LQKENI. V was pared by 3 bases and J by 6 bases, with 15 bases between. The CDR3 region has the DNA TGTGCCAGCTCACCGGGAGCAGGGACTGCTCAGCCCCAGCATTTT. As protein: CASSPGAGTAQPQHF.

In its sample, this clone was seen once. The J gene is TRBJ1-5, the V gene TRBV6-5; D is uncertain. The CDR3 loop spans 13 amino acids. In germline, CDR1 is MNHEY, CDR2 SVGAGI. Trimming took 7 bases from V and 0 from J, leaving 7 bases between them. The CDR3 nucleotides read TGTGCCAGCAACGCTAATAGCAATCAGCCCCAGCATTTT. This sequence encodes CASNANSNQPQHF.

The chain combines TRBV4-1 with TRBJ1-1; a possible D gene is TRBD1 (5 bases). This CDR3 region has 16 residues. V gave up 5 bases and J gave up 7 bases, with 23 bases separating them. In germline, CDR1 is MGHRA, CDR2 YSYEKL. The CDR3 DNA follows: TGCGCCAGCAGCGAAAGACCCTCCGGGGACTCAATTGAAGCTTTCTTT. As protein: CASSERPSGDSIEAFF.